The 18 T cell receptor beta chains below come from one sample, sequenced in a study of T cell responses to AZD1222 COVID-19 vaccine. TCRdb keeps only in-frame clones here, not all; method: immunoSEQ multiplex PCR. Among 70,000 to 95,000 clones listed, roughly 86% were seen once. The material was peripheral blood, obtained 28 days after the second AZD1222 dose. The origin of the receptors is an adult who received the AZD1222 COVID-19 vaccine.

J is TRBJ2-3 and V is TRBV28; 8 nucleotides agree with TRBD1. The CDR3 totals 15 residues. Germline V gene lookup returns CDR1 MDHEN and CDR2 SYDVKM. V was pared by 6 bases and J by 4 bases, with 9 bases of the junction left unmatched. The CDR3: CASRNSQGVSDTQYF. CDR3 bases: TGTGCCAGCAGGAATTCACAGGGGGTGTCAGATACGCAGTATTTT.

The V gene is TRBV6-5, the J gene TRBJ1-4; D is unresolved. The length of the CDR3 is 14 residues. Trimming removed 7 bases at V and 0 bases at J, with 9 bases between. Germline CDR1 reads MNHEY; CDR2 reads SVGAGI. The CDR3 protein is CASTTPTTNEKLFF. CDR3 nucleotide sequence: TGTGCCAGCACCACACCGACAACTAATGAAAAACTGTTTTTT.

The chain combines TRBV3-1 (or the pseudogene TRBV3-2) with TRBJ1-1; 7 bases are a match to TRBD1. The CDR3 runs to 13 residues. Per germline, CDR1 LGHDT and CDR2 YNNKEL (reference sequence). V dropped 6 bases and J dropped 5; count of bases not matched to a gene: 6. CDR3 coding DNA: TGTGCCAGCAGGGGGGACAGTCAGACTGAAGCTTTCTTT. Amino acid sequence: CASRGDSQTEAFF.

Only a few counts were recorded for this clone. The chain joins TRBV7-3 to TRBJ2-3; 9 bases agree with TRBD2. The CDR3 length is 16 residues. Germline V gene sequence: CDR1 SGHTA, CDR2 FQGTGA. The trim removed 5 bases at V and 8 bases at J, leaving 14 bases unmatched. CDR3 region: CASSPRDSGRGGTQYF. As DNA, the CDR3 is TGTGCCAGCAGCCCCCGGGATAGCGGGAGAGGTGGTACGCAGTATTTT. Drawing the rest from reference TRBV7-3 and TRBJ2-3, the complete variable domain is GAGVSQTPSNKVTEKGKYVELRCDPISGHTALYWYRQSLGQGPEFLIYFQGTGAADDSGLPNDRFFAVRPEGSVSTLKIQRTERGDSAVYLCASSPRDSGRGGTQYFGPGTRLTVL.

This chain uses TRBV10-3 with TRBJ1-3; no clear D gene. Trimming took 8 bases from V and 9 from J, leaving 11 bases between them. Germline CDR1 ENHRY, CDR2 SYGVKD. This CDR3 region has 11 residues. The CDR3 sequence is CAIWEGATIYF. CDR3 nucleotide sequence: TGTGCCATCTGGGAGGGTGCCACCATATATTTT.

This chain links TRBV19 with TRBJ1-4; the D is unclear. Trimming stripped 3 bases from V and 9 bases from J, with 11 bases between. In germline, CDR1 is LNHDA, CDR2 SQIVND (reference sequence). There are 13 residues in the CDR3. DNA of the CDR3: TGTGCCAGTAGTATGGCAGCGTCCCAAAAACTGTTTTTT. Translated, it gives CASSMAASQKLFF.

The V gene is TRBV4-1, the J gene TRBJ2-1, with 10 nucleotides matching TRBD1. With V trimmed by 1 base and J by 6 bases, 3 bases remained unmatched. Germline assignment: CDR1 MGHRA and CDR2 YSYEKL. This CDR3 spans 15 amino acids. In DNA form, the CDR3 reads TGCGCCAGCAGCCAAGGACAGGGGGCCTTCAATGAGCAGTTCTTC. It codes for CASSQGQGAFNEQFF.

This clone was counted once. J is TRBJ2-3 and V is TRBV12-5; D remains unclear. This CDR3 contains 11 residues. V lost 3 bases and J 3 bases, leaving 1 base between the germline ends. CDR1 is LGHNT and CDR2 is FRNRAP in the germline V gene. The CDR3 spells CASGFTDTQYF. The CDR3 nucleotides read TGTGCTAGTGGTTTTACAGATACGCAGTATTTT.

The chain recombines TRBV2 with TRBJ2-7, with D uncertain. V lost 11 bases, J lost 3 bases, and 11 bases lay in between. The CDR3 length is 11 residues. The germline gives CDR1 SNHLY, CDR2 FYNNEI. CDR3 sequence: CASLSSYEQYF. CDR3 in DNA: TGTGCCTCATTGTCGAGCTACGAGCAGTACTTC.

The rearrangement links TRBV6-5 to TRBJ1-3; D unclear. CDR1 and CDR2 from the germline V gene are MNHEY and SVGAGI. The CDR3 extends over 14 amino acids. Trimming cost V 2 bases and J 0 bases, with 5 bases left between them. CDR3 loop: CASSYGGSGNTIYF. The DNA of the CDR3 is TGTGCCAGCAGTTACGGCGGCTCTGGAAACACCATATATTTT.

The chain combines TRBV5-4 with TRBJ2-6; 9 bases are a match to TRBD1. Losses at the gene ends were 4 bases for V and 4 bases for J; bases not matched to a gene: 6. This CDR3 spans 16 amino acids. Looked up from germline, CDR1 is SGHNT and CDR2 is YYREEE (reference sequence). DNA for the CDR3: TGTGCCAGCAGCGGACAGGGGACCTCCGGGGCCAACGTCCTGACTTTC. This translates into CASSGQGTSGANVLTF.

This clone was counted between two and nine times. The chain carries TRBV5-1 and TRBJ1-5; a possible D gene is TRBD1 (6 bases). The CDR3 has 17 amino acids. The ends were cut back, 0 bases at V and 0 bases at J, with 13 bases in the middle. Per the germline V gene, CDR1 is SGHRS and CDR2 is YFSETQ. The CDR3 protein is CASSLEGGPYSNQPQHF. Here the CDR3 DNA reads TGCGCCAGCAGCTTGGAGGGGGGCCCCTATAGCAATCAGCCCCAGCATTTT.

The sample holds one count of this clone. This chain joins TRBV5-1 and TRBJ2-5; TRBD2 aligns across 14 bases. The CDR3 length is 16 residues. Germline V CDR1 and CDR2: SGHRS, YFSETQ. J was trimmed by 5 bases and V by 3 bases; bases with no gene match: 6. CDR3 in amino acids: CASSSGTSGSWETQYF. The CDR3 DNA sequence: TGCGCCAGCAGCTCCGGGACTAGCGGGAGTTGGGAGACCCAGTACTTC.

The J gene is TRBJ2-3, the V gene TRBV7-8, with a weak D call TRBD1 (6 bases). The germline V gene has CDR1 SGHVS and CDR2 FQNEAQ. The ends were cut back, 1 base at V and 0 bases at J, with 11 bases in the middle. The CDR3 has 16 amino acids. CDR3 sequence reads: CASSLGGTTSTDTQYF. The CDR3 nucleotides read TGTGCCAGCAGCTTAGGAGGGACAACTAGCACAGATACGCAGTATTTT.

A remark on this clone: One end of the junction fails to match germline, which may point to a read error. As DNA, the CDR3 is TGTGCCTGGAGTCCCACCGGGAGGGAAGAGGTCCTCTTC. Translating it yields CAWSPTGREEVLF. The chain joins TRBV30 to TRBJ1-2, with D unclear. The CDR3 runs to 13 residues. CDR1 and CDR2 from the germline V gene are GTSNPN and SVGIG (reference sequence).

The V gene is TRBV25-1, the J gene TRBJ2-3; tentative D call: TRBD2 (5 bases). The CDR3 is 17 residues long. Germline CDR1 MGHDK, CDR2 SYGVNS. V lost 4 bases to trimming and J lost 3 bases, with 20 bases between them. For the CDR3, the DNA is TGTGCCAGCAGTGGGAGTGACGGGGAAGGAAAGACAGATACGCAGTATTTT. Its translation is CASSGSDGEGKTDTQYF.

This clone was observed once. The chain recombines TRBV15 with TRBJ2-1, with D uncertain. Deletions cut 5 bases from V and 6 bases from J, with 8 bases between. The CDR3 loop spans 12 amino acids. CDR1 LNHNV and CDR2 YYDKDF come from the germline V gene (reference sequence). The CDR3: CATSVVLNEQFF. The CDR3 nucleotides read TGTGCCACCAGCGTTGTACTCAATGAGCAGTTCTTC. The whole variable domain, remainder taken from reference TRBV15 and TRBJ2-1, is DAMVIQNPRYQVTQFGKPVTLSCSQTLNHNVMYWYQQKSSQAPKLLFHYYDKDFNNEADTPDNFQSRRPNTSFCFLDIRSPGLGDTAMYLCATSVVLNEQFFGPGTRLTVL.

The J gene is TRBJ2-7, the V gene TRBV5-4, with a weak D call TRBD1 (5 bases). The V and J ends lost 4 bases and 3 bases respectively, with 14 bases between them. The CDR3 is 14 residues long. Germline values: CDR1 SGHNT, CDR2 YYREEE (reference sequence). CDR3 DNA: TGTGCCAGCAGCACCTTCACAGGTAGCTACGAGCAGTACTTC. Translation: CASSTFTGSYEQYF.